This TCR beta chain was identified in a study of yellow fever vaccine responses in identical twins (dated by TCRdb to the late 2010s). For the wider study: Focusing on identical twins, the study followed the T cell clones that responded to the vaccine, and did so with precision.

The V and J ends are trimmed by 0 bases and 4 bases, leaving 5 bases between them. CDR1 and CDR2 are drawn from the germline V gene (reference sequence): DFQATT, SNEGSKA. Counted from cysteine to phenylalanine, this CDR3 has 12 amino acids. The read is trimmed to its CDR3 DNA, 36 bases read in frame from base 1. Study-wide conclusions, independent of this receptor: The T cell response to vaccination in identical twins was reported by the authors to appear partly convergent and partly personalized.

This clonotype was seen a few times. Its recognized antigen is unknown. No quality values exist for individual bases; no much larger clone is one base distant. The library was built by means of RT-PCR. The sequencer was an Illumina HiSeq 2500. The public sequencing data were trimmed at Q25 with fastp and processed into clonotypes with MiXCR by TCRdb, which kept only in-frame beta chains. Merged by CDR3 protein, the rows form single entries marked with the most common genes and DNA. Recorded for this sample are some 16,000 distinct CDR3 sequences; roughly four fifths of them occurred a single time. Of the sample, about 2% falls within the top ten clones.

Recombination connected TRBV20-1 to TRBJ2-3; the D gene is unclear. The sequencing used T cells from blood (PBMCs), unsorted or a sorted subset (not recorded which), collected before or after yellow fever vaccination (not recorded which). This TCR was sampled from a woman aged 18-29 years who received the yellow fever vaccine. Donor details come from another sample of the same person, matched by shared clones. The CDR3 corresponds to CSARDLPDTQYF. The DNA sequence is TGCAGTGCTAGAGATCTCCCAGATACGCAGTATTTT.